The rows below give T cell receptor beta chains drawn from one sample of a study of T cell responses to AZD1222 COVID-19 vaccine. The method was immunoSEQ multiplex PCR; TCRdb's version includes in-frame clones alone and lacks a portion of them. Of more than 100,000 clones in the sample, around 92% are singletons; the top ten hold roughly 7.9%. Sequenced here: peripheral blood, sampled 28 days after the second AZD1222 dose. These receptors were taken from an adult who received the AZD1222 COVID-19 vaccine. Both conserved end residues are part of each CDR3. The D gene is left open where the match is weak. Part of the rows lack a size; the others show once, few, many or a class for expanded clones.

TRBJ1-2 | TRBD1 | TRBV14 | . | CASSQDNWTGGIYGYTF | TGTGCCAGCAGCCAAGATAATTGGACAGGGGGCATCTATGGCTACACCTTC
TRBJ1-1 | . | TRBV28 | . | CASSLPGADTEAFF | TGTGCCAGCAGTTTACCGGGGGCGGACACTGAAGCTTTCTTT
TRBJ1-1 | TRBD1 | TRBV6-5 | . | CASSRQGNEAFF | TGTGCCAGCAGTCGACAGGGGAACGAAGCTTTCTTT
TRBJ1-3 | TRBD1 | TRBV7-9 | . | CASSPQGAGNTIYF | TGTGCCAGCAGCCCACAGGGGGCTGGAAACACCATATATTTT
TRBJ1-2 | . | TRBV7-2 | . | CASSLGGSGAVYGYTF | TGTGCCAGCAGCTTAGGAGGTTCGGGAGCGGTCTATGGCTACACCTTC
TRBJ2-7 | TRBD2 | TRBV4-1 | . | CASSQDGLAGGEQYF | TGCGCCAGCAGCCAAGATGGACTAGCGGGAGGCGAGCAGTACTTC
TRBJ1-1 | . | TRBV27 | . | CASSQETGLEAFF | TGTGCCAGCAGTCAGGAAACAGGACTTGAAGCTTTCTTT
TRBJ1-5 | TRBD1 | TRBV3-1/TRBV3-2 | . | CASSQEQGDQPQHF | TGTGCCAGCAGCCAAGAACAGGGGGATCAGCCCCAGCATTTT
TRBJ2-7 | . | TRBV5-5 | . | CASSLATAVVQYF | TGTGCCAGCAGCTTGGCTACAGCGGTTGTGCAGTACTTC
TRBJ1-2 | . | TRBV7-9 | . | CASSWDQNYGYTF | TGTGCCAGCAGCTGGGATCAGAACTATGGCTACACCTTC
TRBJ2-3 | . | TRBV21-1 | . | CASSKVVGWTDTQYF | TGTGCCAGCAGTAAGGTAGTGGGATGGACAGATACGCAGTATTTT
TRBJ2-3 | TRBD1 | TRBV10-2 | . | CASSSRTGTGTDTQYF | TGCGCCAGCAGTTCTAGGACAGGGACAGGAACAGATACGCAGTATTTT
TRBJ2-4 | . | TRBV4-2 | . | CATAETGTGKNIQYF | TGTGCCACCGCAGAAACAGGGACTGGCAAAAACATTCAGTACTTC
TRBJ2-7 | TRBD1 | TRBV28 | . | CASSLYGTALNYEQYF | TGTGCCAGCAGTTTATATGGGACAGCCTTAAACTACGAGCAGTACTTC
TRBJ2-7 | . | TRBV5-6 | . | CASSPGGYEQYF | TGTGCCAGCAGCCCCGGAGGTTACGAGCAGTACTTC
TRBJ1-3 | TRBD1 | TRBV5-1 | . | CASSPPGTGAGNTIYF | TGCGCCAGCAGCCCCCCGGGGACAGGGGCTGGAAACACCATATATTTT
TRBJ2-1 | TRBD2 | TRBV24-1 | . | CATSDRTSGRGGEQFF | TGTGCCACCAGTGACCGGACTAGCGGGAGAGGTGGTGAGCAGTTCTTC
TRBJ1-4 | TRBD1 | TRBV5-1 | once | CASSSEGAANEKLFF | TGCGCCAGCAGTAGCGAGGGGGCAGCTAATGAAAAACTGTTTTTT
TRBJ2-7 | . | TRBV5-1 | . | CASSPTGTLGPYEQYF | TGCGCCAGCAGCCCTACAGGGACGTTAGGGCCCTACGAGCAGTACTTC
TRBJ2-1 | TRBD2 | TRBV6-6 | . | CASSRAGDEQFF | TGTGCCAGCAGTCGAGCGGGGGATGAGCAGTTCTTC
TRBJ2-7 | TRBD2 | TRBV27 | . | CASSPLAGGGSYEQYF | TGTGCCAGCAGTCCATTAGCGGGAGGCGGGAGCTACGAGCAGTACTTC
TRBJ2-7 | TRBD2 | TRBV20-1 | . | CAGQGGVQYF | TGCGCTGGGCAGGGAGGGGTTCAATACTTC
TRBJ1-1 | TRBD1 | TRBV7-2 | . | CASSERDRGLVAFF | TGTGCCAGCAGCGAAAGGGACAGGGGGCTGGTCGCTTTCTTT
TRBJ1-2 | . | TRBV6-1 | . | CASNDRGLYTF | TGTGCCAGCAACGACCGGGGGCTCTACACCTTC
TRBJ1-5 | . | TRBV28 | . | CASSFLGRAEQPQHF | TGTGCCAGCAGTTTTCTAGGCAGGGCTGAGCAGCCCCAGCATTTT
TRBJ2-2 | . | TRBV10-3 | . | CAISESRNSNTGELFF | TGTGCCATCAGTGAGTCGAGAAATTCGAACACCGGGGAGCTGTTTTTT
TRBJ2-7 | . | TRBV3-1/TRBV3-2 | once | CASSQDPYSGYEQYF | TGTGCCAGCAGCCAAGATCCATATAGCGGCTACGAGCAGTACTTC
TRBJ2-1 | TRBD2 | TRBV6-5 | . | CASRLGLARGEEQFF | TGTGCCAGCAGACTCGGACTAGCGCGAGGGGAGGAGCAGTTCTTC
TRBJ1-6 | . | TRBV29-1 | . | CSAGDMNSPLHF | TGCAGCGCCGGGGATATGAATTCACCCCTCCACTTT
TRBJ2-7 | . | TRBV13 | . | CASSLIVGGYSYEQYF | TGTGCCAGCAGCTTAATAGTGGGAGGATACTCCTACGAGCAGTACTTC
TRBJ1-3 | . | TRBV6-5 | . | CATYSLGNTIYF | TGTGCCACCTACAGCTTAGGAAACACCATATATTTT
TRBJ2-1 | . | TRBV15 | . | CATSRSGGTAGHNEQFF | TGTGCCACCAGCAGATCCGGAGGGACGGCCGGGCACAATGAGCAGTTCTTC
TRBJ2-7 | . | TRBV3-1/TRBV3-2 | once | CASSQGVGEQYF | TGTGCCAGCAGCCAAGGTGTAGGGGAGCAGTACTTC
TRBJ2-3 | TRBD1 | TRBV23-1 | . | CASRHTGDKKSTDTQYF | TGCGCCAGCAGACATACAGGGGACAAAAAGAGCACAGATACGCAGTATTTT
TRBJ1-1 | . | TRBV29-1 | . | CSVGNDGGEAFF | TGCAGCGTTGGGAACGACGGGGGTGAAGCTTTCTTT
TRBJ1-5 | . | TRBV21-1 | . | CASSKRNPRRPQHF | TGTGCCAGCAGCAAAAGGAACCCGCGGAGGCCCCAGCATTTT
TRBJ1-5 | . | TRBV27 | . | CASSPTGSANQPQHF | TGTGCCAGCAGTCCTACAGGGTCAGCCAATCAGCCCCAGCATTTT
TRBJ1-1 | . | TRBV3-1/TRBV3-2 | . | CASSQDRSGAREAFF | TGTGCCAGCAGCCAAGATCGCTCGGGGGCGCGTGAAGCTTTCTTT
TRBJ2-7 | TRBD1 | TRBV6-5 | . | CASNIGTGPYEQYF | TGTGCCAGCAACATCGGGACAGGCCCCTACGAGCAGTACTTC
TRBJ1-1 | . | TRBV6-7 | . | CASSYREGLTEAFF | TGTGCCAGCAGTTACCGCGAGGGGCTCACTGAAGCTTTCTTT
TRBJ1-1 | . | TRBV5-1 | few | CASSLGSGLNTEAFF | TGCGCCAGCAGCTTGGGTTCGGGGTTGAACACTGAAGCTTTCTTT
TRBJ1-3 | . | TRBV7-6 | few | CASSIDGRPSGNTIYF | TGTGCCAGCAGCATTGATGGGCGACCGTCTGGAAACACCATATATTTT
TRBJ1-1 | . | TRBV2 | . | CASSDRGTGSTEAFF | TGTGCCAGCAGTGATCGGGGGACTGGGAGCACTGAAGCTTTCTTT
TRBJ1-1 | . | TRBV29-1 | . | CSVEDLGVEAFF | TGCAGCGTTGAAGATCTGGGTGTTGAAGCTTTCTTT
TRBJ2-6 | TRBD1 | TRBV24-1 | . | CATSDLLGQVLAF | TGTGCCACCAGTGATTTGCTGGGACAGGTCCTGGCTTTC
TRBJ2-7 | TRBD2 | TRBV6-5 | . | CASSYSSLAGDYEQYF | TGTGCCAGCAGCTACTCGAGTTTAGCGGGGGACTACGAGCAGTACTTC
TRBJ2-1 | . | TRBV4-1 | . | CASSQVSAVDNEQFF | TGCGCCAGCAGCCAAGTATCTGCGGTGGACAATGAGCAGTTCTTC
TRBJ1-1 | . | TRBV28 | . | CASPPAGAMNTEAFF | TGTGCCAGTCCCCCCGCCGGGGCGATGAACACTGAAGCTTTCTTT
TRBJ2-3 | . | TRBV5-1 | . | CASSLVSGADTQYF | TGCGCCAGCAGCTTAGTATCGGGGGCAGATACGCAGTATTTT
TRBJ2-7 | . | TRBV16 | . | CASSPLLYEQYF | TGTGCCAGCAGCCCTCTCTTGTACGAGCAGTACTTC
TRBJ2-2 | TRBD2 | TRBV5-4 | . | CASSLTSGANTGELFF | TGTGCCAGCAGCCTGACTAGCGGGGCGAACACCGGGGAGCTGTTTTTT
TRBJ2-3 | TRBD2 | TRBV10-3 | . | CAISFSGVSTDTQYF | TGTGCCATCTCCTTTAGCGGGGTGAGCACAGATACGCAGTATTTT
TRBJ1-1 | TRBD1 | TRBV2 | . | CASRYRTGQGINTEAFF | TGTGCCAGCAGGTACCGAACGGGACAGGGAATTAACACTGAAGCTTTCTTT
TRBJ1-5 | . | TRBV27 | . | CATKGSEISNQPQHF | TGTGCCACCAAGGGTTCGGAAATTAGCAATCAGCCCCAGCATTTT
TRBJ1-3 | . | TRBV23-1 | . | CASSQSGVAGNTIYF | TGCGCCAGCAGTCAATCGGGGGTGGCTGGAAACACCATATATTTT
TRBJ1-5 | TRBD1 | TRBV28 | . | CASSLLLGTDNQPQHF | TGTGCCAGCAGTCTCCTACTGGGGACAGATAATCAGCCCCAGCATTTT
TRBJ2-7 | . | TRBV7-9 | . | CASSAHHRVSPYEQYF | TGTGCCAGCAGCGCACACCACAGGGTTTCCCCCTACGAGCAGTACTTC